This record covers a single TCR beta chain. Produced via immunoSEQ multiplex PCR; TCRdb's table is partial and in-frame only. The sample yields about 130,000 clones, roughly nine tenths seen once. The sample belongs to a study of control samples from healthy donors and cancer patients. CDR1 MNHNS and CDR2 SASEGT come from the germline V gene. V shed 2 bases and J shed 1 base, with 6 bases lying between them. This CDR3 contains 14 residues. This TCR was sampled from a man in his fifties with head and neck cancer. V gene TRBV6-1 combines with J gene TRBJ1-5; the D is unclear. Sequencing was done on a sample of PBMCs. CDR3 nucleotide sequence: TGTGCCAGCAGTGAAAATTCGAGCAATCAGCCCCAGCATTTT. This translates into CASSENSSNQPQHF.